This section outlines one T cell receptor (beta chain) sequence together with its context. What it binds is unknown. The germline gives CDR1 KGHSH, CDR2 LQKENI. The J segment lost 0 bases and the V segment lost 5 bases, leaving 7 bases of the junction unmatched. This CDR3 is built from 16 residues. This sample is drawn from a study of Ad26.COV2.S vaccination and SARS-CoV-2 variants. Overall study results and limits: Vaccine recipients and placebo recipients showed similar non-spike TCR breadth.

Only in-frame clones appear in the TCRdb table, and some are missing; sequencing was by immunoSEQ multiplex PCR. Counted here are about 350,000 clones, around 83% occurring once; the ten biggest clones make up around 3%. Described treatment: some 19 received Ad26.COV2.S at low or high dose, single or two shots; about 5 received placebo; per-sample allocation not given. Samples analyzed were those drawn on day 63 after the first vaccine or placebo injection. An adult donor aged 18-55 years was enrolled in Boston. V usage is TRBV18 and J usage is TRBJ2-5, with 9 nucleotides matching TRBD1. Material: peripheral blood, obtained in a trial of Ad26.COV2.S vaccine versus placebo. This receptor was taken from a person aged 18-60 years who received the Ad26.COV2.S COVID-19 vaccine or a placebo. This CDR3 reads CASSSLGTGNQETQYF. The CDR3 bases are TGTGCCAGCTCATCCCTCGGGACAGGGAACCAAGAGACCCAGTACTTC.